The clone carrying this T cell receptor (beta chain) was seen a few times. Antigen unknown. A junction end diverges from the germline sequence, so it may reflect a read error. These data belong to a study of identical twins. Regarding the study as a whole: Beta out-of-frame sequences showed weaker excess twin sharing.

Template switching created a universal primer site, and the cDNA included unique molecular identifiers. TCRdb re-derived calls from the 5' RACE reads in MiXCR, one entry per CDR3 protein. The profile shows nearly 900,000 distinct CDR3 sequences, roughly an eighth of them singletons. The CDR3 extends over 15 amino acids. CDR1 and CDR2 (germline): MNHEY, SVGEGT. These data were also reused for a study on yellow fever vaccine responses in identical twins. That work adds: Twins reportedly had a vaccine T cell response that seemed partly convergent, partly personalized.

The genes are TRBV6-2 or TRBV6-3 and TRBJ1-1; 7 nucleotides match TRBD1. Sample: PBMCs. The TCR comes from a young woman in good health. CDR3 loop: CASRYSRGDDTEAFF. CDR3 coding DNA: TGTGCCAGCAGGTACTCCAGGGGGGACGACACTGAAGCTTTCTTT.